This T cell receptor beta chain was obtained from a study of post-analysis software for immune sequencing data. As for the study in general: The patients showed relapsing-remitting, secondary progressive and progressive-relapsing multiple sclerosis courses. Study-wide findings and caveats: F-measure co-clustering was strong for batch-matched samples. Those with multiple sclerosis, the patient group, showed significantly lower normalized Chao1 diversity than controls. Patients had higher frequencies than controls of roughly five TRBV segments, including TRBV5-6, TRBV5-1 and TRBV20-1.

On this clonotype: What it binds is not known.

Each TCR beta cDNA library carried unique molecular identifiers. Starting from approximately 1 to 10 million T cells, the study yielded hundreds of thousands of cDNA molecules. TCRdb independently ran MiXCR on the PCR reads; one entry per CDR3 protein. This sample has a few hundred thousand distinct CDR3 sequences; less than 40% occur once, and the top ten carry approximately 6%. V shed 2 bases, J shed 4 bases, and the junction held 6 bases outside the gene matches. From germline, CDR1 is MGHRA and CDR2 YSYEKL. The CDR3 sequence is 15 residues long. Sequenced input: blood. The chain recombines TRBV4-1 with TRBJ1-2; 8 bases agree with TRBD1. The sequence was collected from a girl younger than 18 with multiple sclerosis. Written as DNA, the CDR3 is TGCGCCAGCAGCCAAACGACAGGGGAGGCCTATGGCTACACCTTC. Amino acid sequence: CASSQTTGEAYGYTF.